This is a list of T cell receptor beta chains from one sample in a study of radiation and T cells in renal cell carcinoma. The method was immunoSEQ multiplex PCR; TCRdb's version includes in-frame clones alone and lacks a portion of them. The sample shows 150,000 or so clones, less than 90% of them seen only once. Sequenced material: blood, taken from a patient whose treatment included radiotherapy and nephrectomy. Receptor source: a woman between 45 and 60 years old with renal cell carcinoma. Both conserved end residues are part of each CDR3. A D gene is named only where the DNA matches it firmly. Clone sizes are given selectively: once, few, many, or a class where the clone is expanded.

D	size	V	J	DNA	CDR3
-	-	TRBV5-6	TRBJ2-1	TGTGCCAGCAGCTTGCGGGACCCTCGGAATGAGCAGTTCTTC	CASSLRDPRNEQFF
-	-	TRBV29-1	TRBJ2-6	TGCAGCGCATCGGACCTCTCTGGGGCCAACGTCCTGACTTTC	CSASDLSGANVLTF
-	-	TRBV6-6	TRBJ2-7	TGTGCCAGCAGTTACCCGACTGAGTTAGCCTACGAGCAGTACTTC	CASSYPTELAYEQYF
-	once	TRBV13	TRBJ1-2	TGTGCCAGCAGCTTAGGGGCCAGGGCTAACTATGGCTACACCTTC	CASSLGARANYGYTF
TRBD1	-	TRBV28	TRBJ1-5	TGTGCCAGCAGGGCTCAGGGGGGGGTCAGGCCCCAGCATTTT	CASRAQGGVRPQHF
-	-	TRBV6-5	TRBJ1-4	TGTGCCAGCAGTTACCGGGGGGCTAATGAAAAACTGTTTTTT	CASSYRGANEKLFF
-	once	TRBV6-5	TRBJ2-1	TGTGCCAGCAGTAACTCTGGGGCGGGGAAGCAGTTCTTC	CASSNSGAGKQFF
-	-	TRBV5-1	TRBJ1-1	TGCGCCAGCAGCACGGATGGGGGTAACACTGAAGCTTTCTTT	CASSTDGGNTEAFF
-	-	TRBV5-4	TRBJ2-1	TGTGCCAGCAGCTTGGTAGTGGTGGTTAGCTCCTACAATGAGCAGTTCTTC	CASSLVVVVSSYNEQFF
-	-	TRBV7-2	TRBJ1-5	TGTGCCAGCAGCTGGGGCCGGAATCAGCCCCAGCATTTT	CASSWGRNQPQHF
TRBD2	-	TRBV11-3	TRBJ2-1	TGTGCCAGCAGCTTCGAACTAGCGGGGGGCCCCAGTGAGCAGTTCTTC	CASSFELAGGPSEQFF
-	-	TRBV21-1	TRBJ1-1	TGTGCCAGCAGTGACCGAGCAGAGGGGACTGAAGCTTTCTTT	CASSDRAEGTEAFF
-	-	TRBV30	TRBJ2-5	TGTGCCTGGAGTGGGACCAGACAGCGATCTCCCCAAGAGACCCAGTACTTC	CAWSGTRQRSPQETQYF
-	-	TRBV27	TRBJ2-1	TGTGCCAGCTACGGGGGTCACAATGAGCAGTTCTTC	CASYGGHNEQFF
TRBD2	once	TRBV6-4	TRBJ2-2	TGTGCCAAGACTCTAGCGGGAGAGCGAGGCGGGGAGCTGTTTTTT	CAKTLAGERGGELFF
TRBD1	many	TRBV2	TRBJ1-5	TGTGCCAGCACCAACAGGGGCGGTTTGTTACAGCCCCAGCATTTT	CASTNRGGLLQPQHF
-	-	TRBV7-2	TRBJ1-1	TGTGCCAGCAGCTTAGGTGGGGTTAGGACTGAAGCTTTCTTT	CASSLGGVRTEAFF
-	-	TRBV11-3	TRBJ2-5	TGTGCCAGCAGCCCAGACGGCCAAGAGACCCAGTACTTC	CASSPDGQETQYF
TRBD2	-	TRBV7-2	TRBJ2-3	TGTGCCAGCAGCTTAGGAGCGGGGAGCCATACGCAGTATTTT	CASSLGAGSHTQYF
-	-	TRBV9	TRBJ2-7	TGTGCCAGCAGCGGACAGGATCTCTACGAGCAGTACTTC	CASSGQDLYEQYF
-	-	TRBV6-6	TRBJ1-6	TGTGCCAGCACCACCGGGCCGTATAATTCACCCCTCCACTTT	CASTTGPYNSPLHF
-	-	TRBV7-2	TRBJ2-7	TGTGCCAGCAGCCCCCAGACTAGCTCCTACGAGCAGTACTTC	CASSPQTSSYEQYF